These T cell receptor beta chains were read from a single sample in a study of shared clonotypes between healthy human individuals. Produced via immunoSEQ multiplex PCR; TCRdb's table is partial and in-frame only. The sample lists 1.5 million to 2.5 million clones; around 96% were seen once. The sequencing sample was made of naive CD8+ T cells sorted from blood. Source of these receptors: a man aged 18 to 29 in good health. Each CDR3 is given with its conserved first and last residue. A D gene is named only where the DNA matches it firmly. Only some rows state a clone size, as once, few, many or a class for expanded clones.

d_gene	abundance	v_gene	j_gene	CDR3nt	CDR3aa
-	-	TRBV19	TRBJ1-5	TGTGCCAGTAGATTGACCCAGGGCAATCAGCCCCAGCATTTT	CASRLTQGNQPQHF
-	-	TRBV5-8	TRBJ2-2	TGTGCCAGCAGCTTATCCCGGCCTCAACCACTGGGACCCCAGGTTGGGGAGCTGTTTTTT	CASSLSRPQPLGPQVGELFF
TRBD1	-	TRBV11-2	TRBJ2-5	TGTGCCAGCAGCTCCGTACAAGACAGGGGGGAGACCCAGTACTTC	CASSSVQDRGETQYF
-	-	TRBV4-3	TRBJ2-7	TGCGCCAGCAGCCTCCTAGGTTCCATGGAGCAGTACTTC	CASSLLGSMEQYF
-	-	TRBV5-4	TRBJ2-7	TGTGCCAGCAGCGGGGGGACAGACCCTTCCTACGAGCAGTACTTC	CASSGGTDPSYEQYF
-	-	TRBV7-9	TRBJ2-2	TGTGCCAGCAGCTCCCTTATCGGAACCACCGGGGAGCTGTTTTTT	CASSSLIGTTGELFF
-	once	TRBV5-4	TRBJ2-7	TGTGCCAGCAGCTTCGGGATTGGATACGAGCAGTACTTC	CASSFGIGYEQYF
-	-	TRBV7-9	TRBJ2-7	TGTGCCATGTCGACGGCAAGCTCCTACGAGCAGTACTTC	CAMSTASSYEQYF
-	-	TRBV6-1	TRBJ1-3	TGTGCCAGCAGTGAAGTAATCGGCCCGAGGGCCTCTGGAAACACCATATATTTT	CASSEVIGPRASGNTIYF
-	once	TRBV5-6	TRBJ2-3	TGTGCCAGCAGCTTGGGCGGACTAAGCACAGATACGCAGTATTTT	CASSLGGLSTDTQYF
TRBD1	-	TRBV27	TRBJ1-3	TGTGCCAGCAGGCCACAGGGGGCAAGCTCTGGAAACACCATATATTTT	CASRPQGASSGNTIYF
-	-	TRBV14	TRBJ1-5	TGTGCCAGCAGCCATTACCCCCCTCGGGGCGCCGATCAGCCCCAGCATTTT	CASSHYPPRGADQPQHF
-	-	TRBV7-9	TRBJ2-7	TGTGCCAGCAGTCAACCGCTGGACTCCTACGAGCAGTACTTC	CASSQPLDSYEQYF
-	-	TRBV29-1	TRBJ1-2	TGCAGCGTTGGGCCCGTAGGGGCCTATGGCTACACCTTC	CSVGPVGAYGYTF
TRBD2	-	TRBV6-5	TRBJ2-5	TGTGCCTCCTCCGTCGCGGGGGGGCCAGAGACCCAGTACTTC	CASSVAGGPETQYF
-	-	TRBV12-5	TRBJ2-3	TGTGCTAGTGGTTGGGGGACAGATACGCAGTATTTT	CASGWGTDTQYF
TRBD1	-	TRBV2	TRBJ1-2	TGTGCCAGCAGCGAGACAGGGAGCAACTATGGCTACACCTTC	CASSETGSNYGYTF
TRBD2	-	TRBV11-2	TRBJ2-7	TGTGCCAGCAGCTTAGAGGTTAGCGGGACCTACGAGCAGTACTTC	CASSLEVSGTYEQYF
TRBD1	-	TRBV7-6	TRBJ1-3	TGTGCCAGCAGCTTAGCGTCAGGGGGAAAGTCTGGAAACACCATATATTTT	CASSLASGGKSGNTIYF
-	-	TRBV5-8	TRBJ2-3	TGTGCCAGCAGCTTGGTGGGGGCCCTCACAGATACGCAGTATTTT	CASSLVGALTDTQYF
-	-	TRBV5-1	TRBJ2-7	TGCGCCAGCAGCTTGAGAAACGAGCAGTACTTC	CASSLRNEQYF
TRBD1	-	TRBV19	TRBJ2-5	TGTGCCACCAGTGGGACAGGTGGATTGGGCCCGCAAGAGACCCAGTACTTC	CATSGTGGLGPQETQYF
-	-	TRBV19	TRBJ1-1	TGTGCCAGTAGTGAGACAGCGAACACTGAAGCTTTCTTT	CASSETANTEAFF
TRBD1	-	TRBV7-9	TRBJ2-7	TGTGCCAGCAGCTTAGTCCCGGACAGGGAAGAGGGCGAGCAGTACTTC	CASSLVPDREEGEQYF
-	-	TRBV9	TRBJ2-1	TGTGCCAGCAGCGTACCAGAGAGCTCCTACAATGAGCAGTTCTTC	CASSVPESSYNEQFF
-	-	TRBV1	TRBJ2-2	TGCACCAGCAGCCGGCCCCGGACTAGCGGGAGATCCGGGGAGCTGTTTTTT	CTSSRPRTSGRSGELFF
TRBD1	-	TRBV27	TRBJ2-7	TGTGCCAGCAGTTTGGGGACAGTCGGCAGGCACTACGAGCAGTACTTC	CASSLGTVGRHYEQYF
TRBD1	-	TRBV7-9	TRBJ1-2	TGTGCCAGCCAATACAGGGGAGGTTTTTATGGCTACACCTTC	CASQYRGGFYGYTF
TRBD1	-	TRBV5-1	TRBJ2-7	TGCGCCAGCAGCTCTGGATGGGGACAGGGGATAAACGAGCAGTACTTC	CASSSGWGQGINEQYF
-	-	TRBV11-2	TRBJ1-6	TGTGCCAGCAGCTTCTCGGGGGTCTCCTATAATTCACCCCTCCACTTT	CASSFSGVSYNSPLHF
TRBD1	-	TRBV28	TRBJ2-7	TGTGCCAGCAGTGTAACCGGGACAGGGTCCTACGAGCAGTACTTC	CASSVTGTGSYEQYF
TRBD2	-	TRBV27	TRBJ2-3	TGTGCCAGCAGTCTAGTAGCGGGGGGTGCAGATACGCAGTATTTT	CASSLVAGGADTQYF
TRBD1	-	TRBV28	TRBJ1-2	TGTGCCAGCAGTACAGGGGTTGGGAACTATGGCTACACCTTC	CASSTGVGNYGYTF
-	-	TRBV30	TRBJ1-1	TGTGCCTGGAGCCCAAACGGGGGGACTGAAGCTTTCTTT	CAWSPNGGTEAFF
-	-	TRBV6-6	TRBJ2-7	TGTGCCAGCAGCCCTACGGCCTACGAGCAGTACTTC	CASSPTAYEQYF
-	few	TRBV4-1	TRBJ1-6	TGCGCCAGCAGTCAGAACAGGGAGAATTCACCCCTCCACTTT	CASSQNRENSPLHF
-	-	TRBV11-3	TRBJ2-1	TGTGCCAGCAGCTTCAGGTTCGGTGAGCAGTTCTTC	CASSFRFGEQFF
-	-	TRBV5-1	TRBJ2-2	TGCGCCAGCAGCTTGCAACGGGAGAAAAGCGGGGAGCTGTTTTTT	CASSLQREKSGELFF
-	once	TRBV11-2	TRBJ2-5	TGTGCCAGCAGCTTAGTATCGGACCAAGAGACCCAGTACTTC	CASSLVSDQETQYF
-	-	TRBV9	TRBJ2-7	TGTGCCAGCAGCGTAGGCCCAGCTTCCTACGAGCAGTACTTC	CASSVGPASYEQYF